This T cell receptor (beta chain) was retrieved from a study of beta chain features in type 1 diabetes. Study-wide results and caveats: Since sequencing was performed on cDNA, cells with high TCR expression could be over-represented. Moderately but significantly shorter TCRB CDR3s were found in Type 1 diabetes patients in all four CD4+ subsets. Fewer insertions but more deletions were seen at VDJ junctions in type 1 diabetes patients.

The whole isolated RNA underwent reverse transcription, so sequencing captured expressed TCRB transcripts. Measured with immunoSEQ multiplex PCR; TCRdb has only the in-frame clones, and not every one. This sample has under 150,000 clones, with less than 9% found just once. This clone was counted between two and nine times. Its antigen is as yet unknown. Germline V gives CDR1 SGHNT, CDR2 YENEEA. The length of the CDR3 is 13 residues. V dropped 1 base and J dropped 4 bases, with 7 bases sitting between them. The receptor comes from a woman aged 25 to 39 in good health. The chain combines TRBV11-3 with TRBJ1-2; D unclear. The source material was central memory CD4+ T cells from blood. CDR3 sequence (DNA): TGTGCCAGCAGCTTAGGGCCGGGCTATGGCTACACCTTC. Amino acid sequence: CASSLGPGYGYTF.